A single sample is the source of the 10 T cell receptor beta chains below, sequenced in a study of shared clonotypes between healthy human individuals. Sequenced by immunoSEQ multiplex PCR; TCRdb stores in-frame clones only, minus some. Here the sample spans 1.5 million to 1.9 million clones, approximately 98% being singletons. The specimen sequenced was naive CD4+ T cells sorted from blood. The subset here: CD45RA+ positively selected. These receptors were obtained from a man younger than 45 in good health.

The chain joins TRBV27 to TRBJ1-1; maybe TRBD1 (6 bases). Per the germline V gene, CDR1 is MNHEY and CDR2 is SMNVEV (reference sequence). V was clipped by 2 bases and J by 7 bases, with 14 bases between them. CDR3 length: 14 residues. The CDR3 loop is CASSLPGGGGEAFF. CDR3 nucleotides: TGTGCCAGCAGTTTACCCGGGGGCGGGGGTGAAGCTTTCTTT.

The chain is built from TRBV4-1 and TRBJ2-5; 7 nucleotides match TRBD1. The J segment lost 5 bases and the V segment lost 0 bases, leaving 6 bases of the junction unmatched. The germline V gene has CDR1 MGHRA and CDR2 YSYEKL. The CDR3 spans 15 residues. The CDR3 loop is CASSQDGTDRETQYF. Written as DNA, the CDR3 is TGCGCCAGCAGCCAAGACGGGACAGATAGGGAGACCCAGTACTTC.

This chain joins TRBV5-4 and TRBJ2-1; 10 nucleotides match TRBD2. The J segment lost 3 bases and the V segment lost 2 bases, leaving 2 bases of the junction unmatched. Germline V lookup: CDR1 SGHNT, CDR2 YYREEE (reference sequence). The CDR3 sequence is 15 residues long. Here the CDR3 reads CASSFPSGSYNEQFF. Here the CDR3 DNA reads TGTGCCAGCAGCTTCCCTAGCGGGAGCTACAATGAGCAGTTCTTC.

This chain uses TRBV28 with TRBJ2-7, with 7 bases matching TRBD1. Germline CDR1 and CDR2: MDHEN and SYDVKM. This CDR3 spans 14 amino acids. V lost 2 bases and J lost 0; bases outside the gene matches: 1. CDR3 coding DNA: TGTGCCAGCAGTTTAGGGGACAGCTCCTACGAGCAGTACTTC. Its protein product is CASSLGDSSYEQYF.

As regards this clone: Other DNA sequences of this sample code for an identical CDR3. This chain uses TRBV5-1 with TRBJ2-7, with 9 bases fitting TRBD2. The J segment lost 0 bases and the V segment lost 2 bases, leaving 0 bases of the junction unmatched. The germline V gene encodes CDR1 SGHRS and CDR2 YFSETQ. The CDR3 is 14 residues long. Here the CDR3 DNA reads TGCGCCAGCAGCTTTAGCGGGAGCTCCTACGAGCAGTACTTC. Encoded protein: CASSFSGSSYEQYF.

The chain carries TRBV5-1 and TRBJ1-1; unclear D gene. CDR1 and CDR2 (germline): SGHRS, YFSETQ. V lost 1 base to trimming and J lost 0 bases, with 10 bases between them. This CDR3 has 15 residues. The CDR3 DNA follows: TGCGCCAGCAGCTTGAGTGGCATCATGAACACTGAAGCTTTCTTT. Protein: CASSLSGIMNTEAFF. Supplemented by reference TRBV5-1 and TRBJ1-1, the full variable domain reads KAGVTQTPRYLIKTRGQQVTLSCSPISGHRSVSWYQQTPGQGLQFLFEYFSETQRNKGNFPGRFSGRQFSNSRSEMNVSTLELGDSALYLCASSLSGIMNTEAFFGQGTRLTVV.

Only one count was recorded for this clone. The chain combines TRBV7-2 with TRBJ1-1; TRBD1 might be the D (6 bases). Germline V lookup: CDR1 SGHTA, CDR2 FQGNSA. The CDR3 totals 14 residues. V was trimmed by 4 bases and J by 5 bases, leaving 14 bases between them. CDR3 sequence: CASSSRGGATEAFF. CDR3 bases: TGTGCCAGCAGCTCCCGGGGGGGCGCGACTGAAGCTTTCTTT.

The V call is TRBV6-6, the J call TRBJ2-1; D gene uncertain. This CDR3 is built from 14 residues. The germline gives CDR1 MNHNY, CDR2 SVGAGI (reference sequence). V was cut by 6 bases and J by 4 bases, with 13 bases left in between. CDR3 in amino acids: CASSTLDGYNEQFF. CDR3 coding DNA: TGTGCCAGCAGCACTCTAGACGGGTACAATGAGCAGTTCTTC.

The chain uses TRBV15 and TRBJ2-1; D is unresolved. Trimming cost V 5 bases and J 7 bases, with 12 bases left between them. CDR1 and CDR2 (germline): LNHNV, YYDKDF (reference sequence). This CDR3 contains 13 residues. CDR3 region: CATSGRFLNEQFF. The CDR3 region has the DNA TGTGCCACCAGCGGTCGGTTTTTGAATGAGCAGTTCTTC. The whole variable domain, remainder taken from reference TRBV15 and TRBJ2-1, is DAMVIQNPRYQVTQFGKPVTLSCSQTLNHNVMYWYQQKSSQAPKLLFHYYDKDFNNEADTPDNFQSRRPNTSFCFLDIRSPGLGDTAMYLCATSGRFLNEQFFGPGTRLTVL.

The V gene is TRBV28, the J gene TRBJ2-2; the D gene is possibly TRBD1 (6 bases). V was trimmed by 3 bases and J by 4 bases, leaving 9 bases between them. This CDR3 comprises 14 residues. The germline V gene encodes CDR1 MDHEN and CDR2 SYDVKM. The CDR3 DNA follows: TGTGCCAGCAGTTTGGGGGCCTTCACCGGGGAGCTGTTTTTT. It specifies CASSLGAFTGELFF.